Presented here are 10 T cell receptor beta chains from one specimen sequenced in a study of T cell changes during pregnancy in multiple sclerosis. This table comes from immunoSEQ multiplex PCR, and its TCRdb copy is limited to in-frame clones, with some not included. The table shows around 15,000 clones, with approximately 84% occurring only once. The material sequenced was CD8+ T cells from peripheral blood mononuclear cells, taken in the second trimester of pregnancy. All receptors derive from a female donor in good health, enrolled as a control in a pregnancy study.

The chain links TRBV4-3 to TRBJ2-3; 13 bases map to TRBD2. Per germline, CDR1 LGHNA and CDR2 YSLEER. This CDR3 contains 18 residues. J gave up 2 bases and V 3 bases, and 8 bases lay outside the gene matches. CDR3 DNA: TGCGCCAGCAGCCACTCATCCGGGACTAGCGGGGCCACAGATACGCAGTATTTT. Protein sequence: CASSHSSGTSGATDTQYF.

The chain combines TRBV5-8 with TRBJ2-7, with TRBD1 matching 12 bases. After removal of 2 bases from V and 5 bases from J, the junction contained 5 bases not matched to a gene. The CDR3 extends over 15 amino acids. CDR1 SGHTS and CDR2 YDEGEE come from the germline V gene. CDR3 residues: CASSFSGQGANEQYF. CDR3 DNA sequence: TGTGCCAGCAGCTTTTCGGGACAGGGGGCAAACGAGCAGTACTTC. Based on the CDR3 plus reference TRBV5-8 and TRBJ2-7, the full variable domain is EAGVTQSPTHLIKTRGQQATLRCSPISGHTSVYWYQQALGLGLQFLLWYDEGEERNRGNFPPRFSGRQFPNYSSELNVNALELEDSALYLCASSFSGQGANEQYFGPGTRLTVT.

V usage is TRBV7-9 and J usage is TRBJ2-7; TRBD2 is a possible D gene (5 bases). In germline, CDR1 is SEHNR, CDR2 FQNEAQ (reference sequence). The CDR3 covers 13 residues. V was cut by 5 bases and J by 4 bases, with 12 bases left in between. CDR3 sequence (DNA): TGTGCCAGCAGCCACCTCGGGGAGTACGAGCAGTACTTC. Protein: CASSHLGEYEQYF.

The chain is built from TRBV15 and TRBJ2-5; 8 nucleotides agree with TRBD1. Trimming took 5 bases from V and 3 from J; bases not matched to a gene: 8. CDR3 size: 15 residues. The germline gives CDR1 LNHNV, CDR2 YYDKDF (reference sequence). The CDR3 here is CATSGTQGVKETQYF. CDR3 bases: TGTGCCACCAGCGGAACACAGGGGGTAAAAGAGACCCAGTACTTC.

The rearrangement joins TRBV7-9 to TRBJ1-2; 7 nucleotides line up with TRBD1. The CDR3 length is 15 residues. CDR1 is SEHNR and CDR2 is FQNEAQ in the germline V gene (reference sequence). The V and J ends lost 2 bases and 2 bases, in that order; junction bases with no gene match: 5. As DNA, the CDR3 is TGTGCCAGCAGCTTACCGACAGGGAACAACTATGGCTACACCTTC. The encoded protein is CASSLPTGNNYGYTF.

The chain carries TRBV25-1 and TRBJ1-2; D possibly corresponds to TRBD1 (5 bases). The CDR3 totals 13 residues. Trimming stripped 4 bases from V and 6 bases from J, with 12 bases between. Germline assignment: CDR1 MGHDK and CDR2 SYGVNS. The CDR3 protein is CASSAAGWDGYTF. As DNA, the CDR3 is TGTGCCAGCAGTGCGGCAGGGTGGGATGGCTACACCTTC.

The chain uses TRBV2 and TRBJ2-2, with D perhaps TRBD1 (6 bases). This CDR3 is 16 amino acids long. V dropped 1 base and J dropped 2 bases, with 11 bases sitting between them. Looked up from germline, CDR1 is SNHLY and CDR2 is FYNNEI. The CDR3 here is CASSEEAGANTGELFF. In DNA form, the CDR3 reads TGTGCCAGCAGTGAAGAGGCAGGGGCAAACACCGGGGAGCTGTTTTTT.

The gene calls are TRBV27 and TRBJ1-2, with D tentatively TRBD1 (5 bases). Trimming left V 6 bases short and J 3 bases short, with 11 bases between. The CDR3 is 13 amino acids. Germline CDR1 is MNHEY and CDR2 is SMNVEV (reference sequence). The chain's CDR3 is CASRDTGDYGYTF. The CDR3 region has the DNA TGTGCCAGCAGGGATACAGGAGACTATGGCTACACCTTC.

The genes are TRBV4-3 and TRBJ2-2; 10 nucleotides agree with TRBD2. Germline V gives CDR1 LGHNA, CDR2 YSLEER. The CDR3 length is 20 residues. V shed 4 bases and J 3 bases; nucleotides not matched to a gene: 17. The CDR3 reads CASSPYPQVAGGPYTGELFF. CDR3 DNA sequence: TGCGCCAGCAGCCCATATCCCCAGGTAGCGGGGGGACCGTACACCGGGGAGCTGTTTTTT.

This clone has more than one count but fewer than ten. The V and J genes are TRBV10-3 and TRBJ2-7; D might be TRBD2 (6 bases). The germline V gene encodes CDR1 ENHRY and CDR2 SYGVKD. This CDR3 is built from 14 residues. V was clipped by 6 bases and J by 2 bases, with 14 bases between them. CDR3 in amino acids: CAIRGGGETYEQYF. In nucleotides, the CDR3 is TGTGCCATCAGGGGAGGCGGGGAAACCTACGAGCAGTACTTC.